This T cell receptor beta chain is from a study of neurological immune-mediated disorders. Libraries used 2 million unsorted PBMCs kept frozen in RNAlater. Synthesis of cDNA was accomplished via 5'RACE employing 10-nucleotide random UMIs. Sequencing runs each generated in excess of 160 million TCR-beta sequences derived from 15-18 subjects. TCRdb processed the 5' RACE reads anew with MiXCR; each CDR3 protein has one entry. Of approximately 40,000 distinct CDR3 sequences listed, over 9% are singletons. Study conclusions and caveats: No expanded-clone CDR3 amino acid sequence recurred across subjects, suggesting private TCR-beta repertoires.

The V gene end was trimmed by 0 bases and the J gene end by 3 bases; junction bases not matched to a gene: 3. The germline V gene has CDR1 SGHRS and CDR2 YFSETQ. The CDR3 covers 15 residues. At least ten counts were recorded for this clonotype. Its specificity is not known. The sequence came from a woman in her twenties or thirties with HTLV-1-associated myelopathy (HAM/TSP). V and J are TRBV5-1 and TRBJ2-1, with 7 positions matching TRBD1. Input material: PBMCs. DNA of the CDR3: TGCGCCAGCAGCTTGGAAGGGGGCGACTACAATGAGCAGTTCTTC. Protein: CASSLEGGDYNEQFF.